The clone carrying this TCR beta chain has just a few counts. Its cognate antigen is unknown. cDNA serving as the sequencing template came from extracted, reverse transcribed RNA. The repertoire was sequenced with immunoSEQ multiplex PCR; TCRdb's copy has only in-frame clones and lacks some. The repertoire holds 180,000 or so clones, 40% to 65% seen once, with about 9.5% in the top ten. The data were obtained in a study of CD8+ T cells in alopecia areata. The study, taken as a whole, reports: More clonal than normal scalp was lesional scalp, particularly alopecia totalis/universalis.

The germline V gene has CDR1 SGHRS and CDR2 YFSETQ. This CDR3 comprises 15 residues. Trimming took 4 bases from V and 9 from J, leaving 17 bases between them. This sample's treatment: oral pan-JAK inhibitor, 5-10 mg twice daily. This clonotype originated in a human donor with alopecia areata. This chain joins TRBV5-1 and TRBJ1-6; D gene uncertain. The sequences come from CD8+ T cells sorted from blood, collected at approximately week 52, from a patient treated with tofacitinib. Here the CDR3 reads CASSTFVNLGSPLHF. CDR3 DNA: TGCGCCAGCAGCACCTTCGTTAACCTCGGTTCACCCCTCCACTTT. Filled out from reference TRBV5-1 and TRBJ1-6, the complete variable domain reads KAGVTQTPRYLIKTRGQQVTLSCSPISGHRSVSWYQQTPGQGLQFLFEYFSETQRNKGNFPGRFSGRQFSNSRSEMNVSTLELGDSALYLCASSTFVNLGSPLHFGNGTRLTVT.